This T cell receptor (beta chain) was recovered during a study of blood T cells in healthy people across ages. This CDR3 is built from 15 residues. With V trimmed by 5 bases and J by 5 bases, 7 bases remained unmatched. Germline V gene lookup returns CDR1 SGHAT and CDR2 FQNNGV. Details on this clonotype: Its cognate antigen is unknown.

Primed by a sample-barcoded 5' primer and a J-beta primer mix, a second PCR proceeded for roughly 6 to 12 cycles. TCRdb recomputed calls from the 5' RACE reads with MiXCR, one row per CDR3 protein. This table holds approximately 1.5 million distinct CDR3 sequences, about 32% found once. Study-wide results and caveats: Nothing was known about donor CMV status, and this possibly confounded expanded clonotype changes. The recorded TCR beta diversity per million T cells decreased in a roughly linear manner with age. Whereas aged donors had fewer naive CD4+ cells, long-lived donors had more of them and higher diversity.

The V call is TRBV11-2, the J call TRBJ2-3, with 10 bases matching TRBD2. The source material was blood. The sequence was obtained from a woman in her 30s in good health. Here the CDR3 DNA reads TGTGCCAGCAGCACTAGCGGGGAGAAGATAGATACGCAGTATTTT. This encodes CASSTSGEKIDTQYF.